This entry lists 17 T cell receptor beta chains sequenced from one sample in a study of cytotoxic CD8 clonotypes in ibrutinib-treated CLL listed by TCRdb under 2021. The time point label on this specimen signifies: eleven to twelve months on ibrutinib. Library prep was done by the immunoSEQ multiplex PCR assay. TCRdb provides this immuneACCESS table in a form limited to in-frame rearrangements. Some clones are lacking; in checked studies, under half of them reflect an unresolved V gene, and why the rest are absent is not known. For this sample the table gives about 140,000 clones, of which less than 95% were detected only once. The ten largest clones take up under 14% of the sample. Here the sequenced sample was PBMCs, taken after 12 months of ibrutinib treatment. The receptors come from a human donor with chronic lymphocytic leukemia.

The chain is built from TRBV25-1 and TRBJ2-3, with a tentative D call TRBD1 (5 bases). V lost 4 bases and J lost 4, with 12 bases in between. Germline V gene sequence: CDR1 MGHDK, CDR2 SYGVNS. This CDR3 spans 14 amino acids. The CDR3 here is CASSGGLRADTQYF. The CDR3 DNA sequence: TGTGCCAGCAGTGGGGGCCTCCGGGCAGATACGCAGTATTTT.

CDR3 DNA: TGTGCCGGGGCATGGACAGGGATGAAGGAGACCCAGTACTTC. It translates to CAGAWTGMKETQYF. The chain couples TRBV7-9 to TRBJ2-5; TRBD1 matches at 8 bases. This CDR3 comprises 14 residues. J gave up 5 bases and V 11 bases, and 13 bases lay outside the gene matches. Germline CDR1 is SEHNR and CDR2 is FQNEAQ (reference sequence).

This clone was counted once. This CDR3 reads CASSDQTGTGGEETQYF. In DNA, the CDR3 is TGTGCCAGTAGCGACCAGACCGGGACAGGGGGCGAGGAGACCCAGTACTTC. This sequence joins TRBV19 and TRBJ2-5; 12 nucleotides align to TRBD1. The junction had 13 bases not matched to a gene; V was cut back by 6 bases and J by 5 bases. Germline V gene lookup returns CDR1 LNHDA and CDR2 SQIVND (reference sequence). CDR3 length: 17 amino acids.

This clone was picked up a small number of times. The V gene is TRBV19, the J gene TRBJ1-1; 9 bases map to TRBD1. The CDR3 spans 14 residues. Per germline, CDR1 LNHDA and CDR2 SQIVND (reference sequence). Trimming cost V 5 bases and J 4 bases; bases outside gene matches: 5. CDR3 bases: TGTGCCAGTAGTGGGACAGGGTGGGGCACTGAAGCTTTCTTT. Translation: CASSGTGWGTEAFF.

CDR3 sequence (DNA): TGTGCCACCAGCAGAGTCGCGACAGGGGAACACGAGCAGTACTTC. As protein: CATSRVATGEHEQYF. J is TRBJ2-7 and V is TRBV15; TRBD1 aligns across 8 bases. This CDR3 region has 15 residues. The germline gives CDR1 LNHNV, CDR2 YYDKDF (reference sequence). The V gene end was trimmed by 1 base and the J gene end by 5 bases; junction bases not matched to a gene: 7.

J is TRBJ1-1 and V is TRBV7-2; tentatively, D is TRBD1 (5 bases). Germline V gene lookup returns CDR1 SGHTA and CDR2 FQGNSA. With 5 bases removed from V and 8 bases from J, the gap between germline ends came to 18 bases. The CDR3 extends over 14 amino acids. CDR3 in amino acids: CASSLGGTALEAFF. The CDR3, as DNA: TGTGCCAGCAGCCTTGGGGGGACGGCGTTGGAAGCTTTCTTT.

The chain recombines TRBV6-6 with TRBJ1-3, with 8 bases lining up with TRBD1. Germline V gene data show CDR1 as MNHNY and CDR2 as SVGAGI (reference sequence). This CDR3 is built from 15 residues. J lost 3 bases, V lost 6 bases, and 7 bases had no gene match. The CDR3 region is CASSAGGAGGNTIYF. Written as DNA, the CDR3 is TGTGCCAGCAGCGCAGGGGGCGCGGGTGGAAACACCATATATTTT.

The chain joins TRBV2 to TRBJ2-5, with a weak D call TRBD2 (5 bases). Germline assignment: CDR1 SNHLY and CDR2 FYNNEI. The CDR3 contains 14 residues. Trimming shortened V by 5 bases and J by 5 bases, and 15 bases separated the two germline ends. CDR3 sequence: CASSSPAAWETQYF. The DNA for the CDR3 is TGTGCCAGCAGTTCACCAGCGGCATGGGAGACCCAGTACTTC.

The chain recombines TRBV5-6 with TRBJ1-2, with D maybe TRBD1 (6 bases). Germline CDR1 is SGHDT and CDR2 is YYEEEE. The CDR3 is 15 residues long. Trimming removed 1 base from V and 5 bases from J, with 15 bases in between. The CDR3 region is CASSLLYRVFYGYTF. The CDR3 nucleotides read TGTGCCAGCAGCTTGTTATACAGGGTTTTTTATGGCTACACCTTC.

CDR3: CASSLGRGNYNEQFF. The CDR3 nucleotides read TGTGCCAGCAGCTTAGGGCGGGGGAACTACAATGAGCAGTTCTTC. The chain links TRBV11-3 to TRBJ2-1; 7 bases are a match to TRBD2. Germline values: CDR1 SGHNT, CDR2 YENEEA. Losses at the gene ends were 1 base for V and 3 bases for J; bases not matched to a gene: 3. The CDR3 length is 15 residues.

The chain combines TRBV7-9 with TRBJ2-1; 7 bases fit TRBD1. The CDR3 is 15 amino acids. CDR1 is SEHNR and CDR2 is FQNEAQ in the germline V gene (reference sequence). V lost 2 bases and J lost 4; bases outside the gene matches: 5. CDR3 nucleotide sequence: TGTGCCAGCAGCTTAAGACAGGGCATATACAATGAGCAGTTCTTC. Translated, it gives CASSLRQGIYNEQFF.

The rearrangement links TRBV11-2 to TRBJ1-2, with D uncertain. Germline V gives CDR1 SGHAT, CDR2 FQNNGV. CDR3 length: 15 amino acids. With 1 base removed from V and 8 bases from J, the gap between germline ends came to 17 bases. This CDR3 reads CASSLAEGGRGGYTF. The CDR3 DNA is TGTGCCAGCAGCTTAGCCGAAGGAGGACGAGGGGGCTACACCTTC.

The chain joins TRBV27 to TRBJ2-7; 9 bases line up with TRBD1. CDR1 is MNHEY, CDR2 SMNVEV, per germline (reference sequence). The CDR3 has 16 amino acids. The V and J ends lost 4 bases and 5 bases, in that order; junction bases with no gene match: 12. In nucleotides, the CDR3 is TGTGCCAGCAGTTCGGGCTTCGGACAGGGGTCCCACGAGCAGTACTTC. Translation gives CASSSGFGQGSHEQYF.

This chain uses TRBV25-1 with TRBJ2-5; 7 bases are a match to TRBD2. The junction had 13 bases not matched to a gene; V was cut back by 4 bases and J by 2 bases. In germline, CDR1 is MGHDK, CDR2 SYGVNS. This CDR3 has 17 residues. In nucleotides, the CDR3 is TGTGCCAGCAGTGGGGAAAGCGGGGACCCCGGGCAAGAGACCCAGTACTTC. Residues: CASSGESGDPGQETQYF.

The chain is built from TRBV30 and TRBJ1-5; no clear D gene. This CDR3 has 14 amino acids. Between the trimmed V and J ends, which lost 0 bases and 1 base, there was a span of 7 bases. The germline V gene encodes CDR1 GTSNPN and CDR2 SVGIG (reference sequence). The CDR3 loop is CAWSVSGSNQPQHF. The DNA of the CDR3 is TGTGCCTGGAGTGTTTCAGGCAGCAATCAGCCCCAGCATTTT.

The V and J genes are TRBV27 and TRBJ1-3, with D uncertain. The V gene's germline CDR1 is MNHEY and CDR2 SMNVEV (reference sequence). V was shortened by 3 bases and J by 0 bases, with 3 bases between the two germline ends. The CDR3 consists of 13 residues. In nucleotides, the CDR3 is TGTGCCAGCAGTTTTAGCTCTGGAAACACCATATATTTT. Protein: CASSFSSGNTIYF.

With respect to this clone: The germline gene is not matched at one end of the junction; a read error may be the cause. The chain links TRBV7-6 to TRBJ2-7; no clear D gene. This CDR3 is built from 13 residues. From germline, CDR1 is SGHVS and CDR2 FNYEAQ. The CDR3 spells CASSVASHYEQYF. The CDR3 DNA reads as TGTGCCAGCAGCGTAGCTAGTCACTACGAGCAGTACTTC.